This paragraph covers one T cell receptor beta chain sequence. The antigen is undetermined. This specimen comes from a study of early T cells in non-severe SARS-CoV-2 infection. Whole-study context: The chains were unpaired, and the sequenced material was bulk RNA from unsorted whole blood. Study-wide results and caveats: VDJdb-based matching was biased toward anti-spike CD8 responses and missed private and CD4 specificities.

CDR1 and CDR2 from the germline V gene are GTSNPN and SVGIG (reference sequence). The CDR3 runs 16 residues. Trimming took 5 bases from V and 3 from J; bases not matched to a gene: 9. Attachment of unique molecular identifiers was made to individual cDNA molecules. TCRdb reprocessed the 5' RACE reads via MiXCR and lists one record per CDR3 protein. The table lists over 85,000 distinct CDR3 sequences, around 14% of them singletons, with about 5.7% in the top ten. This rearrangement joins TRBV30 to TRBJ2-6; TRBD1 matches 8 bases. The sequenced material came from whole blood. The TCR was taken from an adult who was a healthcare worker with PCR-confirmed SARS-CoV-2 infection or an uninfected control (not recorded which). The DNA for the CDR3 is TGTGCCTGGGCCGGGACAGGCTTAATTGGGGCCAACGTCCTGACTTTC. It translates to CAWAGTGLIGANVLTF.